A selection of T cell receptor beta chains follows, all from one sample in a study of chemoradiotherapy in HPV16-positive cancers. Assay: immunoSEQ multiplex PCR; the TCRdb copy retains only in-frame clones and omits some. The sample yields 30,000 to 35,000 clones, 80% seen once. Sequencing was performed on blood, taken from a patient who underwent chemoradiotherapy. The source of these receptors is a human donor with HPV-associated anogenital cancer. Each CDR3 is given with its conserved first and last residue. Each record gives: CDR3 protein, V gene, J gene.

CASSPLATSYEQYF,TRBV19,TRBJ2-7
CASSIFSDGYTF,TRBV19,TRBJ1-2
CASLNTGQGGQPQHF,TRBV6-1,TRBJ1-5
CASSLVRADTQYF,TRBV5-4,TRBJ2-3
CASSPLDRNLNSPLHF,TRBV7-8,TRBJ1-6
CASSQNNFQQYEQYF,TRBV4-1,TRBJ2-7
CASSSGEGEKNIQYF,TRBV2,TRBJ2-4
CASSLRGGAAGMETQYF,TRBV7-9,TRBJ2-5
CASRDWAGDYGYTF,TRBV19,TRBJ1-2
CASSIGGGLHAYTF,TRBV19,TRBJ1-2
CASSPAGPSYEQYF,TRBV18,TRBJ2-7
CASSFGSTSYTF,TRBV5-4,TRBJ1-2
CASSLYSPGQGDTDTQYF,TRBV7-2,TRBJ2-3
CAGGQGFSPLHF,TRBV2,TRBJ1-6
CASSNGDEQYF,TRBV7-8,TRBJ2-7
CASRLTGEGYGYTF,TRBV2,TRBJ1-2
CASGKNERRQGGTEAFF,TRBV21-1,TRBJ1-1
CASSFSSNEKLFF,TRBV5-1,TRBJ1-4
CASSPVTDTQYF,TRBV7-2,TRBJ2-3
CSVEPRGVGYGYTF,TRBV29-1,TRBJ1-2
CASSLTADRRNYGYTF,TRBV11-2,TRBJ1-2
CASSPPSLAYEQYF,TRBV18,TRBJ2-7
CASSLNRGLNRETQYF,TRBV25-1,TRBJ2-5
CASSFPGGSEAFF,TRBV7-9,TRBJ1-1
CSARDTGEAFF,TRBV20-1,TRBJ1-1
CASSLGTVLSGNTIYF,TRBV9,TRBJ1-3
CASSPGLPSGETQYF,TRBV7-3,TRBJ2-5
CASSFVGAGGPAGELFF,TRBV7-6,TRBJ2-2
CASSENQPQHF,TRBV6-1,TRBJ1-5
CAWRGSGGRHEQFF,TRBV30,TRBJ2-1
CSATPNRGGGTDTQYF,TRBV29-1,TRBJ2-3
CASSQGGRRTSGGAVGNTGELFF,TRBV4-2,TRBJ2-2
CASSIDMEGYSGYTF,TRBV19,TRBJ1-2
CASSPVLPYGYTF,TRBV28,TRBJ1-2
CASSDREGSTEAFF,TRBV2,TRBJ1-1
CASSPGQRNSPLHF,TRBV13,TRBJ1-6
CASSLGQGSNSPLHF,TRBV5-1,TRBJ1-6
CASSPSRVTYEQYF,TRBV6-6,TRBJ2-7
CASSNIQKNTEAFF,TRBV11-2,TRBJ1-1
CASSPQYGGAYNEQFF,TRBV5-1,TRBJ2-1
CASSYSGTDEKLFF,TRBV5-1,TRBJ1-4
CSVESGQSSYEQYF,TRBV29-1,-
CASSLALGPYEQYF,TRBV7-9,TRBJ2-7
CASSLRRSGPQISEAFF,TRBV7-6,TRBJ1-1
CAWSGRGEAFF,TRBV30,TRBJ1-1
CASSLRYEQYF,TRBV7-2,TRBJ2-7
CASSPGQGEPGNTIYF,TRBV11-3,TRBJ1-3
CASSVDRDFGNTIYF,TRBV9,TRBJ1-3
CATSRRTGAEVVANEQFF,TRBV15,TRBJ2-1
CASSPTGGGTDTQYF,TRBV5-4,TRBJ2-3
CASSSGSAKPQHF,TRBV7-9,TRBJ1-5
CASSMGVQPQHF,TRBV19,TRBJ1-5
CASSFGAGGTDTQYF,TRBV5-1,TRBJ2-3
CASSTYRDGPQHF,TRBV6-5,TRBJ1-5
CASSLGGQGYEQYF,TRBV5-1,TRBJ2-7